The rows below give T cell receptor beta chains drawn from one sample of a study of CD8 T cells in Susac syndrome. One entry per CDR3 protein, called by TCRdb with MiXCR from the immunoSEQ multiplex PCR reads. The table includes 120,000 or so distinct CDR3 sequences, 90% to 95% detected once. What was sequenced was CD8+ T cells from PBMCs. Receptor source: a human donor with Susac syndrome. The CDR3 runs from the conserved cysteine through the conserved F or W. A D gene is named only where the DNA matches it firmly. Size is stated for part of the rows, as once, few or many counts, or as a class when the clone is expanded.

.,.,TRBV7-2,TRBJ2-7,TGTGCCAGCAGCTTAGCGGGGGCCCTGGCCTACGAGCAGTACTTC,CASSLAGALAYEQYF
.,.,TRBV7-9,TRBJ2-5,TGTGCCAGCAGCCCCAGGGCCAGTGAGGAGACCCAGTACTTC,CASSPRASEETQYF
.,.,TRBV28,TRBJ2-5,TGTGCCAGCGGGGGAATCCAAGAGACCCAGTACTTC,CASGGIQETQYF
.,.,TRBV13,TRBJ2-3,TGTGCCAGCAGCTTAGGACTATTTAGCACAGATACGCAGTATTTT,CASSLGLFSTDTQYF
.,.,TRBV20-1,TRBJ2-7,TGCAGTGCTCTAATGTGGGCACCGAATGGCCAGTACTTC,CSALMWAPNGQYF
.,.,TRBV4-1,TRBJ1-3,TGCGCCAGCAGCCAAGATGGTGGAAACACCATATATTTT,CASSQDGGNTIYF
once,.,TRBV11-2,TRBJ2-3,TGTGCCAGCAGCTCATGGGACCCCACAGATACGCAGTATTTT,CASSSWDPTDTQYF
.,.,TRBV28,TRBJ2-7,TGTGCCAGCACCCAGAGGGTCACTAGACCCTCCTACGAGCAGTACTTC,CASTQRVTRPSYEQYF
.,TRBD1,TRBV5-1,TRBJ1-1,TGCGCCAGCAGCGGACAGGGGGAAAACACTGAAGCTTTCTTT,CASSGQGENTEAFF
.,.,TRBV25-1,TRBJ1-2,TGTGCCAGCAGTGAATCAGCTGATGGCTACACCTTC,CASSESADGYTF
.,.,TRBV12-3/TRBV12-4,TRBJ1-1,TGTGCCAGCACCCCTGGAATGAACACTGAAGCTTTCTTT,CASTPGMNTEAFF
.,.,TRBV13,TRBJ2-1,TGTGCCAGCAGCTTAGTCCAGTACAATGAGCAGTTCTTC,CASSLVQYNEQFF
.,.,TRBV3-1,TRBJ2-7,TGTGCCAGCAGCCAAGATCGGAGGTTGTACGAGCAGTACTTC,CASSQDRRLYEQYF
.,.,TRBV20-1,TRBJ2-1,TGCAGTGCTAGAGATTTTATCCGGGACCTAGAGCAGTTCTTC,CSARDFIRDLEQFF
.,TRBD2,TRBV19,TRBJ2-7,TGTGCCAGTAGTCCCAGGACTAGCGGGAGCGTCGACGAGCAGTACTTC,CASSPRTSGSVDEQYF
few,.,TRBV25-1,TRBJ1-1,TGTGCCAGCAGTGAACAGGGCCGGGACACTGAAGCTTTCTTT,CASSEQGRDTEAFF
.,TRBD2,TRBV12-3/TRBV12-4,TRBJ2-2,TGTGCCAGCAGTTTACCGGGACTAGAAAACACCGGGGAGCTGTTTTTT,CASSLPGLENTGELFF
.,TRBD1,TRBV7-8,TRBJ2-3,TGTGCCAGCAGCTTAGTCGGGACAGTGACCCCGGAGTATTTT,CASSLVGTVTPEYF
.,TRBD1,TRBV6-5,TRBJ1-2,TGTGCCAGCCGGACAGGGGACGGCTACACCTTC,CASRTGDGYTF
.,.,TRBV4-3,TRBJ1-1,TGCGCCAGCAGCCAATCCTCCGGTCTACAAGCTTTCTTT,CASSQSSGLQAFF
.,.,TRBV9,TRBJ2-5,TGTGCCAGCAGCCCCCCTTCGGGGGTGGAGACCCAGTACTTC,CASSPPSGVETQYF
.,.,TRBV28,TRBJ1-1,TGTGCCAGCAGTGAGGCAGGGGAGACTGAAGCTTTCTTT,CASSEAGETEAFF
.,.,TRBV5-1,TRBJ1-2,TGCGCCAGCAGCCTACGCGGGACGGCGAACTATGGCTACACCTTC,CASSLRGTANYGYTF
.,.,TRBV4-1,TRBJ1-2,TGCGCCAGCAGCCAAGAACCGGACAACCCAAACTATGGCTACACCTTC,CASSQEPDNPNYGYTF
.,TRBD1,TRBV19,TRBJ2-7,TGTGCCAGTAGTCCGGGACAGGCCTACGAGCAGTACTTC,CASSPGQAYEQYF
.,TRBD2,TRBV9,TRBJ2-7,TGTGCCAGCAGCGGGACTAGCGGGGGGGCAGTCGAGCAGTACTTC,CASSGTSGGAVEQYF
.,TRBD2,TRBV7-9,TRBJ2-1,TGTGCCAGCAGCTTAACTAGCGGGGTCTCCTACAATGAGCAGTTCTTC,CASSLTSGVSYNEQFF
.,.,TRBV2,TRBJ1-5,TGTGCCAGCAGGCCGGCGGGCAGCCCCAATCAGCCCCAGCATTTT,CASRPAGSPNQPQHF
.,.,TRBV5-6,TRBJ2-1,TGTGCCAGCACCGAGGGAGGAGGGTCCTACAATGAGCAGTTCTTC,CASTEGGGSYNEQFF
.,.,TRBV27,TRBJ2-7,TGTGCCAGCAGTCTTAAATCGGGGGAGCAGTACTTC,CASSLKSGEQYF
.,TRBD1,TRBV9,TRBJ1-2,TGTGCCAGCGGATGGGACAGGGGCGCCCATGGCTACACCTTC,CASGWDRGAHGYTF
.,TRBD1,TRBV15,TRBJ1-3,TGTGCCACCAGCAGGGACCGGGACAGGGGTTTTGCTGGAAACACCATATATTTT,CATSRDRDRGFAGNTIYF
.,.,TRBV10-3,TRBJ1-4,TGTGCCACGGGAGGGGGGTCGGCAACTAATGAAAAACTGTTTTTT,CATGGGSATNEKLFF
.,.,TRBV12-3/TRBV12-4,TRBJ2-7,TGTGCCAGCAGTTCCCGGCGCTACGAGCAGTACTTC,CASSSRRYEQYF
.,TRBD2,TRBV4-3,TRBJ2-1,TGCGCCAGCAGCCAAGCGGGACTAGCGTACAATGAGCAGTTCTTC,CASSQAGLAYNEQFF
.,TRBD1,TRBV9,TRBJ1-2,TGTGCCAGCAGCGTAGGAGGACAGGGGGAAGGCTACACCTTC,CASSVGGQGEGYTF
.,TRBD1,TRBV20-1,TRBJ2-7,TGCAGTGCTAGAGTTTCTTGGAAAGACAGGGGATCCTACGAGCAGTACTTC,CSARVSWKDRGSYEQYF
.,.,TRBV6-2/TRBV6-3,TRBJ1-2,TGTGCCAGCAGTCCCACCGGGACGGAATATGGCTACACCTTC,CASSPTGTEYGYTF
.,.,TRBV18,TRBJ1-4,TGTGCCAGCTCCTCCGGCCAGGGATCTTTGAATGAAAAACTGTTTTTT,CASSSGQGSLNEKLFF
.,.,TRBV6-5,TRBJ1-2,TGTGCCAGCAGTTTAACCATCACCGAGGGAGGCTACACCTTC,CASSLTITEGGYTF
.,.,TRBV11-2,TRBJ1-6,TGTGCCAGCAGCTTAGATCCGAGGAGTTCACCCCTCCACTTT,CASSLDPRSSPLHF
once,.,TRBV19,TRBJ2-4,TGTGCCAGTAGTGCTTTGAGCCGGGCGGGAAGTCAGTACTTC,CASSALSRAGSQYF
.,TRBD1,TRBV9,TRBJ2-1,TGTGCCAGCAGCGGGGGACAGGGCTATGAGCAGTTCTTC,CASSGGQGYEQFF
.,.,TRBV20-1,TRBJ2-1,TGCAGTGCAAAGGGGTTGGCCGGGGTACACTACAATGAGCAGTTCTTC,CSAKGLAGVHYNEQFF
once,TRBD2,TRBV6-1,TRBJ2-1,TGTGCCAGCGGAACTACTAGCGGGGGAGCCTACAATGAGCAGTTCTTC,CASGTTSGGAYNEQFF
.,TRBD2,TRBV7-2,TRBJ2-3,TGTGCCAGCAGCTTAGGGCTAGCGGGGCCCACAGATACGCAGTATTTT,CASSLGLAGPTDTQYF
.,.,TRBV12-3/TRBV12-4,TRBJ2-5,TGTGCCAGCAGTCGACTGCGTGAGACCCAGTACTTC,CASSRLRETQYF